This T cell receptor (beta chain) stems from a study of T cells after posttransplantation cyclophosphamide. Study observations and caveats: Donor-recipient repertoire similarity was low at 1-2 months, rising over year one. Blood and skin or GI T cell repertoires showed limited TRB overlap. TRB clonality was highly associated with recipient CMV seropositivity and reactivation.

TCRdb keeps only in-frame clones here, not all; method: immunoSEQ multiplex PCR. The sample shows tens of thousands of clones, about 93% of them seen only once. CDR3 length: 14 residues. Between the trimmed V and J ends, which lost 2 bases and 6 bases, there was a span of 11 bases. Per germline, CDR1 SGHTA and CDR2 FQGNSA. In regard to this clone: The antigen remains unidentified.

The sequence came from a woman aged 25 to 45 in good health and a related stem cell transplant donor. The V and J genes are TRBV7-2 and TRBJ2-1, with D possibly matching TRBD2 (6 bases). Sample: PBMCs. CDR3 DNA: TGTGCCAGCAGCTTATGGGCGGGACCCAATGAGCAGTTCTTC. It is translated as CASSLWAGPNEQFF.